This record looks at one T cell receptor (beta chain) sequence and its context. The data were taken from a study of blood T cell repertoires in COVID-19. Study-wide background: Samples came from the United States, Italy and Spain, spanning acute and convalescent COVID-19.

Clones were read by immunoSEQ multiplex PCR, and TCRdb kept only the in-frame ones, dropping some. The sample has 200,000 to 300,000 clones; roughly four fifths are singletons. The ends lost 4 bases at V and 2 bases at J; junction bases unmatched: 7. The CDR3 has 15 amino acids. Germline CDR1 and CDR2: SGHRS and YFSETQ. Sample: peripheral blood. J is TRBJ2-7 and V is TRBV5-1; 9 bases match TRBD1. The source of this sequence is a woman aged 55 to 70 with active or convalescent COVID-19. The CDR3 spells CASSPDRGRTYEQYF. In DNA form, the CDR3 reads TGCGCCAGCAGCCCCGACAGGGGGAGGACCTACGAGCAGTACTTC.